This T cell receptor beta chain was sequenced in a study of blood T cell repertoires in COVID-19. Sequencing was performed with immunoSEQ multiplex PCR; in TCRdb, only in-frame clones are kept and a portion is missing. The sample has 200,000 to 250,000 clones, approximately 83% seen once. The CDR3 totals 13 residues. Trimming pared 11 bases from V and 0 bases from J, leaving 14 bases between. Germline V lookup: CDR1 MDHEN, CDR2 SYDVKM. The V gene is TRBV28, the J gene TRBJ2-7, with D perhaps matching TRBD2 (6 bases). The clonotype comes from a woman between 40 and 55 years old who had been exposed to COVID-19. The sample consisted of PBMCs or T cells enriched from blood (not recorded which). The CDR3 region has the DNA TGTGCCCATGGGGGAGGCCCCTCCTACGAGCAGTACTTC. Its translation: CAHGGGPSYEQYF. The whole variable domain, remainder taken from reference TRBV28 and TRBJ2-7, is DVKVTQSSRYLVKRTGEKVFLECVQDMDHENMFWYRQDPGLGLRLIYFSYDVKMKEKGDIPEGYSVSREKKERFSLILESASTNQTSMYLCAHGGGPSYEQYFGPGTRLTVT.